These T cell receptor beta chains were read from a single sample in a study of response to subunit inactivated influenza vaccine. MiXCR, run by TCRdb on the RT-PCR reads, gives a single entry per CDR3 protein. The data contain roughly 630,000 distinct CDR3 sequences, less than 15% of them seen just once; the ten biggest clones take up roughly 7.6%. The sample was PBMCs from blood, taken 14 to 15 days before vaccination. The receptors shown here come from a man aged 50 to 59 who received an inactivated influenza vaccine. CDR3s leave out the opening cysteine and the closing phenylalanine or tryptophan. Size values are once, few and many counts, or a class for expanded clones, and some rows have none.

J gene: TRBJ2-1; V gene: TRBV5-1; clone size: few; CDR3 length: 13; CDR3 protein: ASSLLTSWQGEQF
J gene: TRBJ2-1; V gene: TRBV29-1; clone size: .; CDR3 length: 16; CDR3 protein: SVPPGLAGLSSYNEQF
J gene: TRBJ2-1; V gene: TRBV4-3; clone size: .; CDR3 length: 11; CDR3 protein: ASSQDDLGEQF
J gene: TRBJ1-2; V gene: TRBV9; clone size: .; CDR3 length: 11; CDR3 protein: ASSVAETYGYT
J gene: TRBJ2-1; V gene: TRBV7-2; clone size: many; CDR3 length: 14; CDR3 protein: ASSFKTGSPYNEQF
J gene: TRBJ2-3; V gene: TRBV20-1; clone size: .; CDR3 length: 12; CDR3 protein: SARGGGGTDTQY
J gene: TRBJ2-3; V gene: TRBV4-3; clone size: .; CDR3 length: 16; CDR3 protein: ASSQELPGRGGLGTQY
J gene: TRBJ2-7; V gene: TRBV20-1; clone size: many; CDR3 length: 13; CDR3 protein: SARDTTGESYEQY
J gene: TRBJ2-2; V gene: TRBV11-2; clone size: few; CDR3 length: 13; CDR3 protein: ASSLDPPITGELF
J gene: TRBJ2-5; V gene: TRBV4-3; clone size: .; CDR3 length: 15; CDR3 protein: ASSQDIAGGREETQY
J gene: TRBJ1-6; V gene: TRBV9; clone size: .; CDR3 length: 14; CDR3 protein: ASSVSGDPRNSPLH
J gene: TRBJ2-5; V gene: TRBV2; clone size: few; CDR3 length: 12; CDR3 protein: ASSSDRWSGTQY
J gene: TRBJ2-3; V gene: TRBV6-4; clone size: many; CDR3 length: 11; CDR3 protein: ASGAGHTDTQY
J gene: TRBJ2-5; V gene: TRBV5-1; clone size: few; CDR3 length: 12; CDR3 protein: ASSKGLSGETQY
J gene: TRBJ2-7; V gene: TRBV12-3/TRBV12-4; clone size: .; CDR3 length: 13; CDR3 protein: ASSLKRGARNEQY
J gene: TRBJ2-2; V gene: TRBV4-2; clone size: many; CDR3 length: 14; CDR3 protein: ASSQVAGGPVGELF
J gene: TRBJ2-7; V gene: TRBV10-2; clone size: .; CDR3 length: 10; CDR3 protein: ASSVVTYEQY
J gene: TRBJ2-5; V gene: TRBV30; clone size: .; CDR3 length: 11; CDR3 protein: ACNKGQGTTVN
J gene: TRBJ2-2; V gene: TRBV24-1; clone size: few; CDR3 length: 13; CDR3 protein: ATSDFRGNTGELF
J gene: TRBJ2-3; V gene: TRBV29-1; clone size: .; CDR3 length: 10; CDR3 protein: SVLPRADTQY
J gene: TRBJ1-6; V gene: TRBV12-3/TRBV12-4; clone size: .; CDR3 length: 13; CDR3 protein: ASSLLGGTNSPLH
J gene: TRBJ2-3; V gene: TRBV6-2/TRBV6-3; clone size: many; CDR3 length: 14; CDR3 protein: ASSYSRTGGTDTQY
J gene: TRBJ2-2; V gene: TRBV29-1; clone size: many; CDR3 length: 14; CDR3 protein: SVIQNPGPTTGELF
J gene: TRBJ2-2; V gene: TRBV12-3/TRBV12-4; clone size: .; CDR3 length: 14; CDR3 protein: ASKGTGTGGTGELF
J gene: TRBJ1-1; V gene: TRBV25-1; clone size: .; CDR3 length: 13; CDR3 protein: ASSESTGWSTEAF
J gene: TRBJ2-7; V gene: TRBV12-3/TRBV12-4; clone size: .; CDR3 length: 11; CDR3 protein: ASSFRPDSEQY
J gene: TRBJ1-5; V gene: TRBV12-3/TRBV12-4; clone size: many; CDR3 length: 12; CDR3 protein: ASSPRQGVGPQH
J gene: TRBJ2-7; V gene: TRBV5-1; clone size: many; CDR3 length: 13; CDR3 protein: ASSLLAGASYEQY
J gene: TRBJ1-5; V gene: TRBV6-5; clone size: .; CDR3 length: 13; CDR3 protein: ASSYSFQSNQPQH
J gene: TRBJ2-3; V gene: TRBV7-3; clone size: .; CDR3 length: 11; CDR3 protein: ASSPAFTDTQY
J gene: TRBJ1-1; V gene: TRBV2; clone size: many; CDR3 length: 13; CDR3 protein: ASSEYQGATTEAF